This record looks at one T cell receptor beta chain sequence and its context. The CDR3 is made up of 13 amino acids. The V gene lost 6 bases and the J gene lost 4 bases, with 11 bases spanning the gap. Time point defined: sample taken at primary tumor resection. From tumor, nontumor lung or frozen PBMC, whole RNA was taken unsorted for sequencing. Untreated early-stage non-small cell lung cancer patients, around 70 in total, were the donors. This entry is derived from a study of spatial heterogeneity in lung cancer. TCRdb reprocessed the 5' RACE reads via MiXCR and lists one record per CDR3 protein. The sample carries tens of thousands of distinct CDR3 sequences, 5.5% to 7% recorded once.

The chain carries TRBV12-3 or TRBV12-4 and TRBJ2-3, with D possibly matching TRBD2 (7 bases). Sequenced material: PBMCs, taken at surgery. The sequence came from a male donor with early-stage non-small cell lung cancer. The CDR3 nucleotides are TGTGCCAGCAGCCGGGGGGCGGCAGATACGCAGTATTTT. As protein: CASSRGAADTQYF.